The 17 T cell receptor beta chains below all came from one sample that was sequenced in a study of T-cell reconstitution after alpha-beta-depleted transplantation in children. The authors prepared the TCRbeta library with unique molecular identifiers. TCRdb re-called the PCR reads with MiXCR, one entry per CDR3 protein. The profile shows about a million distinct CDR3 sequences, 25% to 30% of them singletons. The sample here was PBMCs, mostly from graft donor cells, taken 360 days after TCRalphabeta/CD19-depleted stem cell transplant. These receptors came from a boy in the first two years of life who had a stem cell transplant for SCID, so the T cells may come from the graft donor.

CDR3 residues: CASSLEGTGVDQPQHF. The DNA of the CDR3 is TGTGCCAGCAGCTTAGAGGGGACAGGGGTGGATCAGCCCCAGCATTTT. The J gene is TRBJ1-5, the V gene TRBV7-8; 10 nucleotides agree with TRBD1. V was clipped by 1 base and J by 5 bases; unmatched bases: 5. The CDR3 has 16 amino acids. Germline loops: CDR1 SGHVS, CDR2 FQNEAQ.

This clonotype was counted ten times or more. V and J are TRBV7-9 and TRBJ1-5, with 12 bases aligning to TRBD1. This CDR3 has 18 residues. V dropped 5 bases and J dropped 0; count of bases not matched to a gene: 8. Germline CDR1 SEHNR, CDR2 FQNEAQ (reference sequence). For the CDR3, the DNA is TGTGCCAGCAGCCCGGGGACAGGGGGCTTCTATAGCAATCAGCCCCAGCATTTT. Its translation is CASSPGTGGFYSNQPQHF.

CDR3 loop: CATRGTASGELFF. For the CDR3, the DNA is TGTGCCACCAGGGGGACAGCGTCCGGGGAGCTGTTTTTT. The chain combines TRBV24-1 with TRBJ2-2; TRBD1 agrees at 7 bases. The junction had 4 bases not matched to a gene; V was cut back by 7 bases and J by 6 bases. The CDR3 consists of 13 residues. Germline values: CDR1 KGHDR, CDR2 SFDVKD.

The chain combines TRBV6-5 with TRBJ2-3; the D gene is possibly TRBD2 (6 bases). The CDR3 length is 16 residues. V was pared by 2 bases and J by 0 bases, with 12 bases between. CDR1 is MNHEY and CDR2 is SVGAGI in the germline V gene. The CDR3 coding sequence is TGTGCCAGCAGTTACCGCGGGATTTCTAGCACAGATACGCAGTATTTT. This sequence encodes CASSYRGISSTDTQYF.

The J gene is TRBJ2-1, the V gene TRBV4-3, with TRBD2 matching over 8 bases. V was pared by 2 bases and J by 8 bases, with 5 bases of the junction left unmatched. This CDR3 region has 14 residues. Germline-derived CDR1 and CDR2 are LGHNA and YSLEER. CDR3 nucleotide sequence: TGCGCCAGCAGCCAAAACGGGGGGGCCGATGAGCAGTTCTTC. It translates to CASSQNGGADEQFF.

This clonotype was observed a few times. The chain carries TRBV2 and TRBJ2-3, with TRBD2 matching 7 bases. CDR1 and CDR2 from the germline V gene are SNHLY and FYNNEI. The CDR3 loop spans 16 amino acids. V was pared by 4 bases and J by 4 bases, with 11 bases of the junction left unmatched. The CDR3, as DNA: TGTGCCAGCAGTGCGAAACTAGCGATGTTCGCAGATACGCAGTATTTT. This sequence encodes CASSAKLAMFADTQYF.

The V gene is TRBV2, the J gene TRBJ2-2, with TRBD1 matching over 7 bases. The CDR3 is 15 residues long. J was trimmed by 2 bases and V by 6 bases; bases with no gene match: 6. Germline V CDR1 and CDR2: SNHLY, FYNNEI. CDR3 protein: CASREWDRNTGELFF. DNA for the CDR3: TGTGCCAGCAGGGAATGGGACAGAAACACCGGGGAGCTGTTTTTT.

This chain connects TRBV12-3 or TRBV12-4 to TRBJ2-1; TRBD2 aligns across 12 bases. V shed 1 base, J shed 8 bases, and the junction held 6 bases outside the gene matches. This CDR3 region has 16 residues. The CDR3 bases are TGTGCCAGCAGTTTAGGGCTAGCGGGGGGGCTCGATGAGCAGTTCTTC. Its protein product is CASSLGLAGGLDEQFF.

A few counts support this clonotype. The chain employs TRBV5-6 and TRBJ2-7, with D possibly matching TRBD2 (5 bases). The CDR3 extends over 12 amino acids. V gave up 1 base and J gave up 10 bases, with 12 bases separating them. CDR1 is SGHDT and CDR2 is YYEEEE in the germline V gene. CDR3 nucleotide sequence: TGTGCCAGCAGCTTGAGGACCGGGATACAGTACTTC. It is translated as CASSLRTGIQYF.

A few counts support this clonotype. V gene TRBV20-1 combines with J gene TRBJ2-3; 9 bases match TRBD2. After removal of 1 base from V and 5 bases from J, the junction contained 7 bases not matched to a gene. This CDR3 spans 15 amino acids. Looked up from germline, CDR1 is DFQATT and CDR2 is SNEGSKA (reference sequence). CDR3 in amino acids: CSARVGGGAEDTQYF. CDR3 in DNA: TGCAGTGCTAGAGTTGGCGGGGGGGCCGAAGATACGCAGTATTTT.

There are a few counts of this clonotype. This CDR3 is CASSLWGASSETQYF. The CDR3 nucleotides are TGTGCCAGCAGCCTATGGGGGGCTTCCTCAGAGACCCAGTACTTC. The chain links TRBV7-2 to TRBJ2-5; D is tentatively TRBD1 or TRBD2 (6 bases each). This CDR3 comprises 15 residues. Germline V gene data show CDR1 as SGHTA and CDR2 as FQGNSA. V gave up 5 bases and J gave up 4 bases, with 17 bases separating them.

Here the CDR3 DNA reads TGTGCCAGTTGTATGAACACTGAAGCTTTCTTT. Protein sequence: CASCMNTEAFF. The chain is built from TRBV6-2 or TRBV6-3 and TRBJ1-1; no reliable D call. CDR1 MNHEY and CDR2 SVGEGT come from the germline V gene. The CDR3 runs to 11 residues. The V gene lost 9 bases and the J gene lost 0 bases, with 5 bases spanning the gap.

This clonotype was observed a handful of times. The genes are TRBV5-1 and TRBJ2-5; 8 nucleotides match TRBD2. CDR3 length: 14 amino acids. J was trimmed by 4 bases and V by 3 bases; bases with no gene match: 5. Per the germline V gene, CDR1 is SGHRS and CDR2 is YFSETQ. The CDR3 DNA reads TGCGCCAGCAGCTCCCGGGGGGGCGGAGAGACCCAGTACTTC. Its translation: CASSSRGGGETQYF.

V is TRBV29-1 and J is TRBJ2-1; D remains unclear. The CDR3 has 11 amino acids. Between the trimmed V and J ends, which lost 6 bases and 5 bases, there was a span of 8 bases. Germline V CDR1 and CDR2: SQVTM, ANQGSEA. CDR3 nucleotides: TGCAGCGTACGGGCTAACAATGAGCAGTTCTTC. Translated, it gives CSVRANNEQFF.

The CDR3 spells CASSPLAFQETQYF. The CDR3, as DNA: TGCGCCAGCAGCCCGCTAGCGTTCCAAGAGACCCAGTACTTC. The chain is built from TRBV4-1 and TRBJ2-5; D might be TRBD2 (6 bases). Germline V gene data show CDR1 as MGHRA and CDR2 as YSYEKL. V shed 4 bases and J shed 1 base, with 10 bases lying between them. The CDR3 runs to 14 residues.

The J gene is TRBJ2-1, the V gene TRBV2; D tentatively fits TRBD1 or TRBD2 (6 bases each). Germline V gene data show CDR1 as SNHLY and CDR2 as FYNNEI. Trimming pared 8 bases from V and 5 bases from J, leaving 16 bases between. The CDR3 is 14 amino acids. The CDR3 DNA is TGTGCCAGCGAGAGGGGGAGGAGGGACAATGAGCAGTTCTTC. It codes for CASERGRRDNEQFF.

This sequence joins TRBV2 and TRBJ2-5; no clear D gene. This CDR3 has 14 residues. Per the germline V gene, CDR1 is SNHLY and CDR2 is FYNNEI. V was shortened by 3 bases and J by 1 base, with 9 bases between the two germline ends. The CDR3 DNA follows: TGTGCCAGCAGTGAGGAAGCGTCCCAAGAGACCCAGTACTTC. Protein: CASSEEASQETQYF.